The 13 T cell receptor beta chains below come from one sample, sequenced in a study of tumor-infiltrating lymphocytes in primary liver carcinoma. Unsorted whole blood supplied the RNA, and germline DNA was extracted too. TCR beta cDNA was made from 500 ng total RNA with a constant-region primer. The TCR beta library was amplified through three nested multiplex PCR rounds in a modified ARM-PCR procedure. Use of TRBV1-TRBV30 forward primers with a C-beta reverse primer characterized the first two PCR rounds, which lasted nine to eleven cycles each. Using its own MiXCR run on the multiplex PCR reads, TCRdb lists one record per CDR3 protein. The table lists approximately 300,000 distinct CDR3 sequences, 50% to 70% of them singletons. The sample consisted of peripheral blood. The receptors here all came from a middle-aged man with primary liver carcinoma and hepatitis B virus infection.

This clonotype was picked up a small number of times. V is TRBV28 and J is TRBJ1-5; D might be TRBD1 (5 bases). Germline values: CDR1 MDHEN, CDR2 SYDVKM. V was cut by 6 bases and J by 0 bases, with 12 bases left in between. The CDR3 extends over 15 amino acids. CDR3 nucleotides: TGTGCCAGCAGCTCTAGACAGATTAGCAATCAGCCCCAGCATTTT. This sequence encodes CASSSRQISNQPQHF.

Comments on this clonotype: Sequence at one end of the junction differs from germline and may be a read error. The genes are TRBV13 and TRBJ2-1; TRBD2 might be the D (6 bases). The CDR3 length is 14 residues. Germline V gene lookup returns CDR1 PRHDT and CDR2 FYEKMQ (reference sequence). CDR3: CANSPEGLYNEQFF. Here the CDR3 DNA reads TGTGCCAACAGCCCCGAAGGACTATACAATGAGCAGTTCTTC.

This clonotype was counted at least ten times. The chain carries TRBV4-3 and TRBJ1-2; the D gene is possibly TRBD1 (5 bases). Germline assignment: CDR1 LGHNA and CDR2 YSLEER. The V and J ends lost 1 base and 4 bases respectively, with 10 bases between them. The CDR3 is 14 amino acids. CDR3 bases: TGCGCCAGCAGCCAAGGCGGGGGACCCTATGGCTACACCTTC. Translation gives CASSQGGGPYGYTF.

As regards this clonotype: This CDR3 is missing its conserved last phenylalanine or tryptophan, likely due to a read error. The rearrangement uses TRBV29-1 and TRBJ1-5; the match to TRBD1 covers 8 bases. There are 13 residues in the CDR3. Germline V gene data show CDR1 as SQVTM and CDR2 as ANQGSEA. In DNA form, the CDR3 reads TGCGGCGCCACCACAGGGGGGCATCAGCCCCAGCATTCT. Its translation is CGATTGGHQPQHS.

With regard to this clonotype: A much bigger clone sits one base away, suggesting this may be a read error. The chain joins TRBV6-2 or TRBV6-3 to TRBJ2-7; no clear D gene. V was cut by 2 bases and J by 6 bases, with 17 bases left in between. CDR3 length equals 15 residues. Looked up from germline, CDR1 is MNHEY and CDR2 is SVGEGT. CDR3 sequence reads: CASSYDLGGYCEQYF. The CDR3 nucleotides read TGTGCCAGCAGTTACGACTTGGGTGGTTACTGCGAGCAGTACTTC.

By frequency in the sample, this clonotype is medium-sized (0.01 to 0.1%). This chain joins TRBV11-1 and TRBJ2-2; perhaps TRBD2 as D (5 bases). CDR3 length: 17 amino acids. Germline CDR1 is SGHAT and CDR2 is FQDESV (reference sequence). V was trimmed by 5 bases and J by 1 base, leaving 17 bases between them. CDR3 in amino acids: CASSLPRTVRNTGELFF. CDR3 DNA: TGTGCCAGCAGCCTCCCCCGGACTGTGAGGAACACCGGGGAGCTGTTTTTT.

Details on this clonotype: The junction and the germline gene differ at one end; a read error may be behind it. This sequence joins TRBV4-3 and TRBJ2-5, with D unclear. The CDR3 has 13 amino acids. Looked up from germline, CDR1 is LGHNA and CDR2 is YSLEER. This chain's CDR3 is CASIQRSGETQYF. The DNA of the CDR3 is TGCGCCAGCATCCAACGATCGGGAGAGACCCAGTACTTC.

The J gene is TRBJ2-1, the V gene TRBV30; possibly TRBD2 for D (5 bases). CDR3 size: 12 residues. The germline V and J ends were trimmed by 3 bases and 4 bases, with 7 bases remaining between them. The germline gives CDR1 GTSNPN, CDR2 SVGIG (reference sequence). CDR3 loop: CAWRLDYNEQFF. CDR3 coding DNA: TGTGCCTGGAGACTAGATTACAATGAGCAGTTCTTC.

As regards this clonotype: This may come from a read error, since a much larger clone is one base off. The gene calls are TRBV12-3 or TRBV12-4 and TRBJ2-7; a weak D match, TRBD1 (5 bases). There are 13 residues in the CDR3. CDR3 in DNA: TGTGCCAGCAGTTTGGTAAGGGGTTACGATCAGTACTTC. This sequence encodes CASSLVRGYDQYF.

The CDR3 here is CASSGPGRADYGYTF. The CDR3 DNA sequence: TGTGCCAGCAGCGGGCCAGGGAGGGCGGACTATGGCTACACCTTC. The V call is TRBV6-1, the J call TRBJ1-2; maybe TRBD1 (5 bases). Trimming took off 6 bases at V and 3 bases at J, with 17 bases between the two ends. The CDR3 consists of 15 residues. Germline assignment: CDR1 MNHNS and CDR2 SASEGT.

This clonotype was counted many times. The V gene is TRBV6-5, the J gene TRBJ2-5; 8 bases line up with TRBD2. Germline V lookup: CDR1 MNHEY, CDR2 SVGAGI. The CDR3 covers 14 residues. V shed 7 bases and J 2 bases; nucleotides not matched to a gene: 6. CDR3 nucleotides: TGTGCCAGCAAACTACTAGCGGTTCAAGAGACCCAGTACTTC. Amino acid sequence: CASKLLAVQETQYF.

In its sample, this clonotype was seen many times. The chain uses TRBV11-2 and TRBJ1-5, with TRBD1 as a possible D gene (6 bases). The V gene lost 2 bases and the J gene lost 7 bases, with 9 bases spanning the gap. The CDR3 is made up of 13 amino acids. CDR1 is SGHAT, CDR2 FQNNGV, per germline. The CDR3 nucleotides read TGTGCCAGCAGCTTAAGAGGGGGGCAGCCCCAGCATTTT. This gives the protein CASSLRGGQPQHF.

Points on this clonotype: This may stem from a read error, because a much larger clone lies one nucleotide away. The final CDR3 position lacks the conserved phenylalanine or tryptophan, pointing to a likely read error. V gene TRBV6-5 combines with J gene TRBJ2-1, with 11 positions matching TRBD1. The V gene's germline CDR1 is MNHEY and CDR2 SVGAGI. The J segment lost 8 bases and the V segment lost 6 bases, leaving 15 bases of the junction unmatched. The length of the CDR3 is 17 residues. CDR3: CASRRKWGDRGRDEQFY. For the CDR3, the DNA is TGTGCCAGCAGAAGGAAATGGGGGGACAGGGGGAGGGATGAGCAGTTCTAC.